The rows below give T cell receptor beta chains drawn from one sample of a study of blood T cell repertoires in COVID-19. TCRdb keeps only in-frame clones here, not all; method: immunoSEQ multiplex PCR. The sample lists 15,000 to 20,000 clones; about four fifths were seen once. The specimen was peripheral blood. The receptors stem from a man between 35 and 55 years old with active or convalescent COVID-19. Each CDR3 is given without its conserved first and last residue.

TRBJ1-2 TRBV28 ASSLRTGDGYT
TRBJ2-1 TRBV11-2 ASSGTSGGLAYNEQF
TRBJ2-7 TRBV6-5 ASSYSRDSAGY
TRBJ2-7 TRBV5-6 ASSHRYSYEQY
TRBJ2-2 TRBV30 AWIGRAAGELF
TRBJ1-2 TRBV15 ATSGRTGGYGYT
TRBJ2-1 TRBV10-1 ASSRGNEQF
TRBJ2-7 TRBV10-3 AISESAGGHYEQY
TRBJ2-7 TRBV6-5 ASSQGRTGGYEQY
TRBJ2-5 TRBV6-5 ASSLERKETQY
TRBJ2-2 TRBV27 ASSLGGTPGELF
TRBJ1-1 TRBV11-2 ASSLEQGGGTEAF
TRBJ2-5 TRBV4-1 ASSQGLAGGRRETQY
TRBJ2-5 TRBV29-1 SVVRGAQETQY
TRBJ2-1 TRBV7-7 ASSLGWGPNNEQF
TRBJ2-3 TRBV27 ASSGPPGGDTQY
TRBJ1-3 TRBV5-1 ASWEGGNSGNTIY
TRBJ2-7 TRBV27 ASSYSGRYEQY
TRBJ2-4 TRBV27 ASSQAGGTVGDIQY